The clone carrying this T cell receptor beta chain was counted once. Antigen specificity is unknown. The entry originates in a study of T cell responses to AZD1222 COVID-19 vaccine. Assay used: immunoSEQ multiplex PCR; TCRdb lists only in-frame clones, some missing. Found here are about 94,000 clones, over 75% of them singletons; the top ten hold about an eighth. Points from the study as a whole: Unmutated variant regions are reportedly targeted by nearly half of spike-specific TCRs. Among AZD1222 vaccinees, only five or six were seropositive at baseline.

The clonotype comes from an adult in good health. The sample here was peripheral blood, taken on day 0 of AZD1222 vaccination.

As DNA, the CDR3 is TGTGCCAGTAGTATTTTGGGGGGGGTTATTCGCTCCTACAATGAGCAGTTCTTC. Protein sequence: CASSILGGVIRSYNEQFF. The chain employs TRBV19 and TRBJ2-1; 7 bases map to TRBD2. After removal of 3 bases from V and 0 bases from J, the junction contained 11 bases not matched to a gene. This CDR3 is built from 18 residues. Germline V CDR1 and CDR2: LNHDA, SQIVND (reference sequence).